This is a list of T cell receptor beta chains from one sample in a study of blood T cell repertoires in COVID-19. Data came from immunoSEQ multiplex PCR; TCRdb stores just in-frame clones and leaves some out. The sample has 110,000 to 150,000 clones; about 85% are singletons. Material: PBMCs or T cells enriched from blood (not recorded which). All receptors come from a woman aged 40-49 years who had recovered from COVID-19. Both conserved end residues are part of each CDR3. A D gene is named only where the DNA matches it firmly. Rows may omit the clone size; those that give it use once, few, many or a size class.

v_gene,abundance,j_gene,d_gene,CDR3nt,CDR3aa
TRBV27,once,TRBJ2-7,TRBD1,TGTGCCAGCACCTCAAGAAGGGGGCACTACGAGCAGTACTTC,CASTSRRGHYEQYF
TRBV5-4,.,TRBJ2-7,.,TGTGCCAGCAGCCTGAGAGGGGGAGGGCTCCCCTCCTACGAGCAGTACTTC,CASSLRGGGLPSYEQYF
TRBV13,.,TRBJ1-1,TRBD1,TGTGCCAGCAGCGTACAGGGGGCTGAAGCTTTCTTT,CASSVQGAEAFF
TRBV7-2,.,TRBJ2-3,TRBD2,TGTGCCAGCAGCTTGGCGGGAGTAAATACGCAGTATTTT,CASSLAGVNTQYF
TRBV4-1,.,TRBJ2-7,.,TGCGCCAGCAGCCAAGATGACAGGACCTACGAGCAGTACTTC,CASSQDDRTYEQYF
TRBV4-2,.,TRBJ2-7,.,TGTGCCAGCAGCCCGCGGGCCGGGGGCTCCTACGAGCAGTACTTC,CASSPRAGGSYEQYF
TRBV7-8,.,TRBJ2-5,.,TGTGCCAGCAGCCTCCGCTCGGGGACATCCTTCCGAGAGACCCAGTACTTC,CASSLRSGTSFRETQYF
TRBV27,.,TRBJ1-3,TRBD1,TGTGCCAGCAGAGCAGGGGGTTCTGGAAACACCATATATTTT,CASRAGGSGNTIYF
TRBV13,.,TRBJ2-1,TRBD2,TGTGCCAGCAGCTTAGCCGGACTAGCGGGGTACAATGAGCAGTTCTTC,CASSLAGLAGYNEQFF
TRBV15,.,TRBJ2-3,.,TGTGCCACCAGTATTCATCGAGGGGGATCAGATACGCAGTATTTT,CATSIHRGGSDTQYF
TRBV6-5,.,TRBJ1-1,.,TGTGCCAGCAGGGAGGGATTATCGAACACTGAAGCTTTCTTT,CASREGLSNTEAFF
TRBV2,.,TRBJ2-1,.,TGTGCCAGCAGTGAATCCGGCTTCCTCGGGACACCTTCCTACAATGAGCAGTTCTTC,CASSESGFLGTPSYNEQFF
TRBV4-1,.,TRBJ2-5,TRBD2,TGCGCCAGCAGCCAAGAAGGTGTCCTAGCGGGAGCCCTCGGGGCCCAGTACTTC,CASSQEGVLAGALGAQYF
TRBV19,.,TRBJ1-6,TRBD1,TGTGCCAGTAGTATCCAGGGGGGTCGTTCACCCCTCCACTTT,CASSIQGGRSPLHF
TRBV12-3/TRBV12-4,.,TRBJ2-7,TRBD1,TGTGCCAGCCGGGACAGGGGGTCTCACGAGCAGTACTTC,CASRDRGSHEQYF
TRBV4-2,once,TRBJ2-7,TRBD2,TGTGCCAGCAGCCAAGAGCTTTTAGCGGGGGACGAGCAGTACTTC,CASSQELLAGDEQYF
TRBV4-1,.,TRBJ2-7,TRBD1,TGCGCCAGCAGCCAAGTTTGGACAGGGGTGTACGAGCAGTACTTC,CASSQVWTGVYEQYF
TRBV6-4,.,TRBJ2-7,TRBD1,TGTGCCAGCAGTGAGGGACAGGGGAGTTACGAGCAGTACTTC,CASSEGQGSYEQYF
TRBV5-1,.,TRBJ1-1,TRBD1,TGCGCCAGCAGCCCCGACAGGGACACTGAAGCTTTCTTT,CASSPDRDTEAFF
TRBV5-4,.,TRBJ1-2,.,TGTGCCAGCAGCTTGCGGGGTCGGGAGTATGGCTACACCTTC,CASSLRGREYGYTF
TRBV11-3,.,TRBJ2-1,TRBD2,TGTGCCAGCAGCTCAACATCTAGCGGGAGCAATGAGCAGTTCTTC,CASSSTSSGSNEQFF
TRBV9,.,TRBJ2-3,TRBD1,TGTGCCAGCAGCGTAATGGTAGGGGGCAGGGGCACAGATACGCAGTATTTT,CASSVMVGGRGTDTQYF
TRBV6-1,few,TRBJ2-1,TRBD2,TGTGCCAGCAGTGAAGTCGGGGGGTCATGGAATGAGCAGTTCTTC,CASSEVGGSWNEQFF
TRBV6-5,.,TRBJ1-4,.,TGTGCCAGCAGTTACCCCCTGGGAGGGACTAATGAAAAACTGTTTTTT,CASSYPLGGTNEKLFF
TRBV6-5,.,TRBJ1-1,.,TGTGCCAATTCGGGGGGTGGAACTGAAGCTTTCTTT,CANSGGGTEAFF
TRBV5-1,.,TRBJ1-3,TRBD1,TGCGCCAGCAGAACACAGGGGGCCCCTCAGGACACCATATATTTT,CASRTQGAPQDTIYF
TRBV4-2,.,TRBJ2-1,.,TGTGCCAGCAGCCGATTGGGTGGGGGGGGCATGTACAATGAGCAGTTCTTC,CASSRLGGGGMYNEQFF
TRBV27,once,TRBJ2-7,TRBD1,TGTGCCAGCAAAGTCGGACAGGGGGACTACGAGCAGTACTTC,CASKVGQGDYEQYF
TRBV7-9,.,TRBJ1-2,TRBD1,TGTGCCAGCAGCTTATCGTACAGGGGCGTCGACTATGGCTACACCTTC,CASSLSYRGVDYGYTF
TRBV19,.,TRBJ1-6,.,TGTGCCAGTAGTCCTCAAAACGGTAATTCACCCCTCCACTTT,CASSPQNGNSPLHF
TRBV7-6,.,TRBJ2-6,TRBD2,TGTGCCAGCAGCCCAGGCAGCGGGGTTTCTGGGGCCAACGTCCTGACTTTC,CASSPGSGVSGANVLTF